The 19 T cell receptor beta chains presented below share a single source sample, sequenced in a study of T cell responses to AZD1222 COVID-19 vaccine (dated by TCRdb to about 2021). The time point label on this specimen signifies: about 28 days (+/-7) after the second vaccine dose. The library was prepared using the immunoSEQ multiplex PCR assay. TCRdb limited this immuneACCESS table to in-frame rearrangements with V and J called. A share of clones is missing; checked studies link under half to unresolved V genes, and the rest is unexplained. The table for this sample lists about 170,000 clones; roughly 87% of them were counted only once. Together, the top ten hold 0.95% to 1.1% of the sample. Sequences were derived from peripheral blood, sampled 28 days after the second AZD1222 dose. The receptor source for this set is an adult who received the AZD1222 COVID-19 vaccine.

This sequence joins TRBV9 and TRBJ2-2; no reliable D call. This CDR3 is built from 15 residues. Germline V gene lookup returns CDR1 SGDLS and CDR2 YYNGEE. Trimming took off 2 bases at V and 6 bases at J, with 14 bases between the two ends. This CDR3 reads CASSVGQARSGELFF. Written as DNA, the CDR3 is TGTGCCAGCAGCGTCGGCCAAGCAAGATCCGGGGAGCTGTTTTTT.

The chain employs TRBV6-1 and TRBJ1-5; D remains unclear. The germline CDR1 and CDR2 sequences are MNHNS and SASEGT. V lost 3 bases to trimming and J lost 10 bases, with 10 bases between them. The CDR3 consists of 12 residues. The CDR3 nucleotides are TGTGCCAGCAGTGATTCGGGTGGACCCCAGCATTTT. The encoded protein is CASSDSGGPQHF.

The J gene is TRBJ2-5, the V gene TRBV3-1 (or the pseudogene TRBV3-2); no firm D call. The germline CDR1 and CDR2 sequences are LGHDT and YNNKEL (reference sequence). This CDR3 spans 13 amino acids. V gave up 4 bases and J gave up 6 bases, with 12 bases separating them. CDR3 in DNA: TGTGCCAGCAGCCTGATCGCGTTACAGACCCAGTACTTC. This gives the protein CASSLIALQTQYF.

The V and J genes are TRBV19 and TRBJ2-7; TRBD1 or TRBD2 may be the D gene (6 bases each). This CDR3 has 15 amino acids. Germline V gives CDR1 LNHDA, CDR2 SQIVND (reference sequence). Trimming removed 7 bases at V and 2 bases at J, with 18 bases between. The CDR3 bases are TGTGCCAGTAAACCCGGGGGCGCTTCCCCCTACGAGCAGTACTTC. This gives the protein CASKPGGASPYEQYF.

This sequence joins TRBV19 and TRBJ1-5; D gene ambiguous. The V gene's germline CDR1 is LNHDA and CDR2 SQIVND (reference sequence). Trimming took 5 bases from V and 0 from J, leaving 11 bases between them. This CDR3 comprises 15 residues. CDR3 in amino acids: CASSSQFYSNQPQHF. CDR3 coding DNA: TGTGCCAGTAGTTCACAGTTTTATAGCAATCAGCCCCAGCATTTT.

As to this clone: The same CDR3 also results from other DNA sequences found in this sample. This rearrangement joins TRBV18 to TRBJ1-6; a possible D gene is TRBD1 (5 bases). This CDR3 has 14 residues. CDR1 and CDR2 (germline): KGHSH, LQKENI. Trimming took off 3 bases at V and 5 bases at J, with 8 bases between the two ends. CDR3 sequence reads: CASSPGRDNSPLHF. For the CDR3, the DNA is TGTGCCAGCTCACCGGGACGGGATAATTCACCCCTCCACTTT.

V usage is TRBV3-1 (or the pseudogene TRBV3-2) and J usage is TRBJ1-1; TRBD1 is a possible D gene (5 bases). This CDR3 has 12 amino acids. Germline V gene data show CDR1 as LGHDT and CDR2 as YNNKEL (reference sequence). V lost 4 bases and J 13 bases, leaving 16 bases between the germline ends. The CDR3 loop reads CASSLQGDKGFF. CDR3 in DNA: TGTGCCAGCAGCCTCCAGGGAGATAAGGGTTTCTTT.

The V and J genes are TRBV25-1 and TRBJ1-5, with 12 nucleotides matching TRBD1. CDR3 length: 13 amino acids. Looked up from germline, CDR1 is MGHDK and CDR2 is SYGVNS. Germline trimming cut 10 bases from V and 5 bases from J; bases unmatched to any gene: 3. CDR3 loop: CATGDRGHQPQHF. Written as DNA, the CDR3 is TGTGCCACCGGGGACAGGGGGCATCAGCCCCAGCATTTT.

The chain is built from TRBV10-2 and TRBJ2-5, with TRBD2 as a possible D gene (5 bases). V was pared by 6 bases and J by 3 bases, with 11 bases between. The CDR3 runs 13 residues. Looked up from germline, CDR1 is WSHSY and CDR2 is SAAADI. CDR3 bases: TGCGCCAGCAGGCCCTCGGGGAAAGAGACCCAGTACTTC. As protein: CASRPSGKETQYF.

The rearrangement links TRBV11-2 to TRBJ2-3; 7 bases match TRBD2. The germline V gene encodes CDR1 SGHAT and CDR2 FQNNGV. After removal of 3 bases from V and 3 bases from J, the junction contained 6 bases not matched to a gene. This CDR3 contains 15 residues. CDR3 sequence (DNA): TGTGCCAGCAGCTTGCCTAGCGGATTTACAGATACGCAGTATTTT. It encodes CASSLPSGFTDTQYF. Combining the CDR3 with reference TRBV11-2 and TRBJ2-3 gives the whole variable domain EAGVAQSPRYKIIEKRQSVAFWCNPISGHATLYWYQQILGQGPKLLIQFQNNGVVDDSQLPKDRFSAERLKGVDSTLKIQPAKLEDSAVYLCASSLPSGFTDTQYFGPGTRLTVL.

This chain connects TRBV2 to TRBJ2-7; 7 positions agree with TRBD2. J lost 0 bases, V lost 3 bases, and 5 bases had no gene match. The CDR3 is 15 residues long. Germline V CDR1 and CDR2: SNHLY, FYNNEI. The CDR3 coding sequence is TGTGCCAGCAGTGACTCGCTAGCGGTCTCCTACGAGCAGTACTTC. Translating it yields CASSDSLAVSYEQYF.

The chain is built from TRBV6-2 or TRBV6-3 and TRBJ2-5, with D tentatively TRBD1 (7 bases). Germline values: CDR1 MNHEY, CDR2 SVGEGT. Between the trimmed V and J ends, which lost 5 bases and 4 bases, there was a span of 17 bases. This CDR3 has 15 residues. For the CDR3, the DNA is TGTGCCAGCAGTACCCGACAGGGACTTAGAGAGACCCAGTACTTC. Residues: CASSTRQGLRETQYF.

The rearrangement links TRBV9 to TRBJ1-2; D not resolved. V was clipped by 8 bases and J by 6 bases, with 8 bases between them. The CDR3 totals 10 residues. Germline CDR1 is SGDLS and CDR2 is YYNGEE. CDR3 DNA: TGTGCCAGGGGATTAGATGGCTACACCTTC. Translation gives CARGLDGYTF.

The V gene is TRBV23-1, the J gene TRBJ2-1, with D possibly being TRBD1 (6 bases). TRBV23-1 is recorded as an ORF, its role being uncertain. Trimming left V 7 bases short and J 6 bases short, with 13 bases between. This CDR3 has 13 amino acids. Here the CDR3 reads CASTSFRGNEQFF. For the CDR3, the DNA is TGCGCCAGCACCTCATTCAGGGGCAATGAGCAGTTCTTC.

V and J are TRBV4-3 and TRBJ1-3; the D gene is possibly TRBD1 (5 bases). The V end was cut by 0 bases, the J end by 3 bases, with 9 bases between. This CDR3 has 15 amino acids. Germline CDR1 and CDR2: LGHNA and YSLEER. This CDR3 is CASSQDGRVGNTIYF. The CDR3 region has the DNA TGCGCCAGCAGCCAAGATGGCAGGGTTGGAAACACCATATATTTT.

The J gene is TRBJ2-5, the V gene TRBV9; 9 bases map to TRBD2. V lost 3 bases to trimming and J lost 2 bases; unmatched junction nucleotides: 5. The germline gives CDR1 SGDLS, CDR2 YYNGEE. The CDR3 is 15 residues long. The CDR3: CASSASGARQETQYF. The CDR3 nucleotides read TGTGCCAGCAGCGCTAGCGGGGCTAGGCAAGAGACCCAGTACTTC. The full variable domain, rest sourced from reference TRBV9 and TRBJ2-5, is DSGVTQTPKHLITATGQRVTLRCSPRSGDLSVYWYQQSLDQGLQFLIQYYNGEERAKGNILERFSAQQFPDLHSELNLSSLELGDSALYFCASSASGARQETQYFGPGTRLLVL.

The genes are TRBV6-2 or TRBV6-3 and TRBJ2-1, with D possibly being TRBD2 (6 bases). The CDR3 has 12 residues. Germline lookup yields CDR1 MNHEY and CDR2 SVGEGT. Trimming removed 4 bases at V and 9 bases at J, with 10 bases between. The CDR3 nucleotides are TGTGCCAGCAGTTTGGGGACTGGTGAGCAGTTCTTC. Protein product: CASSLGTGEQFF.

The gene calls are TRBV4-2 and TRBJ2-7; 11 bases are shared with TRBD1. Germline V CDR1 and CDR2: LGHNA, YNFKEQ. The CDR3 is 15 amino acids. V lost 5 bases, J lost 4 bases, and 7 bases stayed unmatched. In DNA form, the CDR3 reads TGTGCCAGCAGCTTCCGGACAGGGGGCACGTACGAGCAGTACTTC. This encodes CASSFRTGGTYEQYF.

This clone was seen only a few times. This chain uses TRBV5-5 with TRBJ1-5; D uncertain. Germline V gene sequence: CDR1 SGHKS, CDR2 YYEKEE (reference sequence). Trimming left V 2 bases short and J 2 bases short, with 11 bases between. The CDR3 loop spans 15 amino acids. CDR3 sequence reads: CASSLRDIGNQPQHF. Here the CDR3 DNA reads TGTGCCAGCAGCTTAAGAGATATTGGCAATCAGCCCCAGCATTTT. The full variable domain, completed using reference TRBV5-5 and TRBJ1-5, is DAGVTQSPTHLIKTRGQQVTLRCSPISGHKSVSWYQQVLGQGPQFIFQYYEKEERGRGNFPDRFSARQFPNYSSELNVNALLLGDSALYLCASSLRDIGNQPQHFGDGTRLSIL.